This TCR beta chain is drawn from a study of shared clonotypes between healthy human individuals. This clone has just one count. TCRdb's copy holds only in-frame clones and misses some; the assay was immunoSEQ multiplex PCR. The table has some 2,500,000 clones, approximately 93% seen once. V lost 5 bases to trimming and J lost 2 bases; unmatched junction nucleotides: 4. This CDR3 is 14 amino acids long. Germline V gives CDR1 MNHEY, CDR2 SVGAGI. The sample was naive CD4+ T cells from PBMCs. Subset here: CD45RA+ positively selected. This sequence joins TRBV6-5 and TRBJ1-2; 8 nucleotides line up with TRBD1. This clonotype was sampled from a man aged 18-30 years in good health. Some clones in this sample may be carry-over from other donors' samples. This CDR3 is CASSTDRANYGYTF. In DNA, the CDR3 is TGTGCCAGCAGTACGGACAGGGCCAACTATGGCTACACCTTC.